Here is one T cell receptor (beta chain) with its context. What it binds is not known. Notes on the study in general: The TCR gene usage of tumor memory CD4+ T cells clustered together with blood and lymph node memory CD4+ cells and with lymph node naive CD4+ cells.

TCRdb redid the calling of the 5' RACE reads with MiXCR, one entry per CDR3 protein. The table includes over 40,000 distinct CDR3 sequences, approximately 28% detected once. The CDR3 loop spans 16 amino acids. Germline CDR1 reads DFQATT; CDR2 reads SNEGSKA (reference sequence). V lost 4 bases and J lost 4; bases outside the gene matches: 5. The chain has TRBV20-1 and TRBJ2-3; 16 bases fit TRBD2. Sequenced sample: tumor-infiltrating memory CD4+ T cells sorted from the breast tumor. Sample subset: memory CD4+ T cells, CD4+CD45RO+CD25-. The TCR sequence derives from a female donor with breast cancer. The CDR3 coding sequence is TGCAGTGCTACCGGGACTAGCGGGGGGGTACCAGATACGCAGTATTTT. It encodes CSATGTSGGVPDTQYF.